This T cell receptor (beta chain) was sequenced for a study of control samples from healthy donors and cancer patients. This clone was recorded only once. Germline CDR1 and CDR2: SGHTA and FQGNSA. The CDR3 runs 16 residues. The trim removed 1 base at V and 4 bases at J, leaving 7 bases unmatched. Sequencing was performed with immunoSEQ multiplex PCR; in TCRdb, only in-frame clones are kept and a portion is missing. Of about 98,000 clones detected, roughly four fifths appear once; the ten largest clones hold more than 1.5%. V gene TRBV7-2 combines with J gene TRBJ2-7; 10 nucleotides agree with TRBD2. Sequencing was carried out using blood. The TCR comes from a man between 60 and 75 years old in good health. CDR3 bases: TGTGCCAGCAGCTTAGGGCCTAGCGGGAGTAGATACGAGCAGTACTTC. Protein sequence: CASSLGPSGSRYEQYF. Supplemented by reference TRBV7-2 and TRBJ2-7, the full variable domain reads GAGVSQSPSNKVTEKGKDVELRCDPISGHTALYWYRQSLGQGLEFLIYFQGNSAPDKSGLPSDRFSAERTGGSVSTLTIQRTQQEDSAVYLCASSLGPSGSRYEQYFGPGTRLTVT.